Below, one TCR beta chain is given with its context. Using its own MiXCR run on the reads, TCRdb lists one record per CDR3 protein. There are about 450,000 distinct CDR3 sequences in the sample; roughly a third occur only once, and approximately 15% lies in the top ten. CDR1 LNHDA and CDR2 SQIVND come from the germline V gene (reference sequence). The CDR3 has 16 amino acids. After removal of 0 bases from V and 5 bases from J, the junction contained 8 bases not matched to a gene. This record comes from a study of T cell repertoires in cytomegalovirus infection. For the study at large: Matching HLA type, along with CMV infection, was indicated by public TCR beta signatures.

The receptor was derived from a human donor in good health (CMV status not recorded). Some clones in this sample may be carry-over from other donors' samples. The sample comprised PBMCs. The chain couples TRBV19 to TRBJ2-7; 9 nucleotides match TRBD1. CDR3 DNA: TGTGCCAGTAGTATAGACTACAGGGGGCTGAGGAACGAGCAGTACTTC. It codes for CASSIDYRGLRNEQYF.